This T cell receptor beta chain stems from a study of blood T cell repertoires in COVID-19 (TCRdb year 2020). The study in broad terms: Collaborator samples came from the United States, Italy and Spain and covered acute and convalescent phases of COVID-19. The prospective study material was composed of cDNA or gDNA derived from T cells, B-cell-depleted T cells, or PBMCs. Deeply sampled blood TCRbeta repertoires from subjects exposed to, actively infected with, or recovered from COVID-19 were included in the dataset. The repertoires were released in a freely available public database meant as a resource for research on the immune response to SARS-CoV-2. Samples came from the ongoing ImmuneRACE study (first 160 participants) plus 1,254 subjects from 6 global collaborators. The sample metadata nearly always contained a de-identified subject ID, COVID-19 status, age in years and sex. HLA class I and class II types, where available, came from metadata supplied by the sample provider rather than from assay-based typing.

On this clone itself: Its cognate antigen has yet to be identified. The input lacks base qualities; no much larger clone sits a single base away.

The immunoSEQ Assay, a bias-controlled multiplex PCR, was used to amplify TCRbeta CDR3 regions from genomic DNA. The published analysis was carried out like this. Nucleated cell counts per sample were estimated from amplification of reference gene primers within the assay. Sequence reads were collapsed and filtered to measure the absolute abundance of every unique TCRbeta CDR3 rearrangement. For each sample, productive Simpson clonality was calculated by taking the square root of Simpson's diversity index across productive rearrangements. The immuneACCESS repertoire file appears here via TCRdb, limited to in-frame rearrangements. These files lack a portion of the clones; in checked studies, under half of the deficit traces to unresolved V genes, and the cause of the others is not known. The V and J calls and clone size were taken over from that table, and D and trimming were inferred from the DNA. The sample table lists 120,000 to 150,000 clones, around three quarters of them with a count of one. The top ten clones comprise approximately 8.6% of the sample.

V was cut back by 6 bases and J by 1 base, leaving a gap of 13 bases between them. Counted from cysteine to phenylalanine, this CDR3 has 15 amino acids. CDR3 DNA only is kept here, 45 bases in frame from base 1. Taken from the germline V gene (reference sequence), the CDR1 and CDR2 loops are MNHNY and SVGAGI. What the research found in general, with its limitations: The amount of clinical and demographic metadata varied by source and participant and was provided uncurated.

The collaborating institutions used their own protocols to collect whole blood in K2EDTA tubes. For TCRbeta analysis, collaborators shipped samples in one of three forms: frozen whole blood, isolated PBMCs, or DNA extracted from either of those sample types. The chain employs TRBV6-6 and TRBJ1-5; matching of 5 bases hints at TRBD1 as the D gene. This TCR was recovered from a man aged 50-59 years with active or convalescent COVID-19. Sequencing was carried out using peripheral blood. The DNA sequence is TGTGCCAGCAGACAAGACCGGGGGAGCAATCAGCCCCAGCATTTT. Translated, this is CASRQDRGSNQPQHF.